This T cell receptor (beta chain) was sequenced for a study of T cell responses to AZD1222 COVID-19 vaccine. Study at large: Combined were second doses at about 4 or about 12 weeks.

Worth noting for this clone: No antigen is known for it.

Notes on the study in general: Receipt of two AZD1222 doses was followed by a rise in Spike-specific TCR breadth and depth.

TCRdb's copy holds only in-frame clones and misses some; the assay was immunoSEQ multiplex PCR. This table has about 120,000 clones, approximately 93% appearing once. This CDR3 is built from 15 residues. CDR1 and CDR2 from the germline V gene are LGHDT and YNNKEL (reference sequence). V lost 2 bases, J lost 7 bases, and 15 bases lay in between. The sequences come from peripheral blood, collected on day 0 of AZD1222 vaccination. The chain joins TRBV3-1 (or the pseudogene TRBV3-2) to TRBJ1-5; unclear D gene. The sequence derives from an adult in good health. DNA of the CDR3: TGTGCCAGCAGCCAAAGATATGGGGTAGGCCAGCCCCAGCATTTT. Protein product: CASSQRYGVGQPQHF.